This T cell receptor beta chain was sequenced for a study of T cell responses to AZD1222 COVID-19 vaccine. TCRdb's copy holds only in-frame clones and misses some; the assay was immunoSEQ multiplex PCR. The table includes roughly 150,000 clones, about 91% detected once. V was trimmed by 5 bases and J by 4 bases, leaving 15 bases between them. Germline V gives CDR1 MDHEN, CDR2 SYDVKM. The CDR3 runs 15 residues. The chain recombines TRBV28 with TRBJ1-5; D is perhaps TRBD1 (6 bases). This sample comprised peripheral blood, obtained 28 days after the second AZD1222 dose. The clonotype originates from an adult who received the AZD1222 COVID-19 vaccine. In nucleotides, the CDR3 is TGTGCCAGCAGTAGGGGGGGAGGGCGGAATCAGCCCCAGCATTTT. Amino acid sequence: CASSRGGGRNQPQHF.